Presented here are 9 T cell receptor beta chains from one specimen sequenced in a study of CD8 T cells in ankylosing spondylitis. From the 5' RACE reads, TCRdb called clonotypes with MiXCR, one entry per CDR3 protein. The sample has 300,000 to 350,000 distinct CDR3 sequences, over 12% seen once. The sample comprised blood, either unsorted or a sorted T cell fraction (not recorded which). The receptors derive from a male donor with ankylosing spondylitis or in good health (not recorded which).

This clonotype was observed a handful of times. The chain has TRBV12-3 or TRBV12-4 and TRBJ1-1; maybe TRBD1 (5 bases). This CDR3 is 12 amino acids long. Trimming removed 3 bases from V and 8 bases from J, with 10 bases in between. The CDR3 region is CASSLEGREAFF. The CDR3, as DNA: TGTGCCAGCAGTTTGGAGGGGCGAGAAGCTTTCTTT.

This chain uses TRBV3-1 with TRBJ2-7; D is undetermined. Trimming left V 5 bases short and J 5 bases short, with 16 bases between. From germline, CDR1 is LGHDT and CDR2 YNNKEL (reference sequence). The CDR3 sequence is 14 residues long. CDR3 bases: TGTGCCAGCAGCTCCCGTGGCGGTTTTGACGAGCAGTACTTC. It yields the protein CASSSRGGFDEQYF.

The chain employs TRBV10-1 and TRBJ2-3; 11 bases agree with TRBD2. The junction had 9 bases not matched to a gene; V was cut back by 7 bases and J by 6 bases. The length of the CDR3 is 15 residues. CDR1 and CDR2 from the germline V gene are WNHNN and SYGVQD (reference sequence). CDR3 nucleotides: TGCGCCAGCATGGGGACTAGCGGAGGAGGGGATACGCAGTATTTT. Protein: CASMGTSGGGDTQYF.

The chain carries TRBV2 and TRBJ2-1; 9 bases align to TRBD2. Trimming cost V 7 bases and J 0 bases; bases outside gene matches: 4. Germline CDR1 is SNHLY and CDR2 is FYNNEI. This CDR3 spans 15 amino acids. CDR3 protein: CASTLAGVSYNEQFF. For the CDR3, the DNA is TGTGCCAGCACTTTAGCGGGGGTCTCCTACAATGAGCAGTTCTTC. The complete variable domain, with remaining parts taken from reference TRBV2 and TRBJ2-1, reads EPEVTQTPSHQVTQMGQEVILRCVPISNHLYFYWYRQILGQKVEFLVSFYNNEISEKSEIFDDQFSVERPDGSNFTLKIRSTKLEDSAMYFCASTLAGVSYNEQFFGPGTRLTVL.

This clonotype has a handful of counts. As DNA, the CDR3 is TGTGCCAGCAGGGGACCGGGCCTTCAATACAATGAGCAGTTCTTC. Residues: CASRGPGLQYNEQFF. This chain links TRBV6-1 with TRBJ2-1, with D perhaps being TRBD1 or TRBD2 (5 bases each). This CDR3 comprises 15 residues. Between the trimmed V and J ends, which lost 6 bases and 4 bases, there was a span of 16 bases. The germline gives CDR1 MNHNS, CDR2 SASEGT.

The rearrangement uses TRBV5-6 and TRBJ1-6; perhaps TRBD1 as D (6 bases). Looked up from germline, CDR1 is SGHDT and CDR2 is YYEEEE. V was pared by 4 bases and J by 4 bases, with 9 bases between. This CDR3 spans 14 amino acids. CDR3 sequence (DNA): TGTGCCAGCAGCCGGGACACATATAATTCACCCCTCCACTTT. As protein: CASSRDTYNSPLHF.

CDR3 DNA sequence: TGTGCCAGCAGATCCTGGGAGAGCGGGGCCAACGTCCTGACTTTC. Encoded protein: CASRSWESGANVLTF. The chain couples TRBV6-1 to TRBJ2-6; possibly TRBD2 for D (5 bases). Deletions cut 6 bases from V and 4 bases from J, with 13 bases between. Looked up from germline, CDR1 is MNHNS and CDR2 is SASEGT. This CDR3 comprises 15 residues.

This clonotype was counted a few times. The V call is TRBV12-3 or TRBV12-4, the J call TRBJ1-1, with 8 bases matching TRBD1. The CDR3 extends over 14 amino acids. With V trimmed by 6 bases and J by 1 base, 4 bases remained unmatched. The CDR3 is CASRAGGGNTEAFF. The DNA for the CDR3 is TGTGCCAGCAGGGCAGGGGGCGGGAACACTGAAGCTTTCTTT.

J is TRBJ1-1 and V is TRBV29-1; TRBD1 matches 7 bases. CDR1 is SQVTM, CDR2 ANQGSEA, per germline. V gave up 7 bases and J gave up 3 bases; unmatched junction bases: 8. This CDR3 has 13 residues. CDR3 amino acids: CSARDSWDTEAFF. CDR3 nucleotides: TGCAGCGCCCGGGACAGCTGGGACACTGAAGCTTTCTTT.